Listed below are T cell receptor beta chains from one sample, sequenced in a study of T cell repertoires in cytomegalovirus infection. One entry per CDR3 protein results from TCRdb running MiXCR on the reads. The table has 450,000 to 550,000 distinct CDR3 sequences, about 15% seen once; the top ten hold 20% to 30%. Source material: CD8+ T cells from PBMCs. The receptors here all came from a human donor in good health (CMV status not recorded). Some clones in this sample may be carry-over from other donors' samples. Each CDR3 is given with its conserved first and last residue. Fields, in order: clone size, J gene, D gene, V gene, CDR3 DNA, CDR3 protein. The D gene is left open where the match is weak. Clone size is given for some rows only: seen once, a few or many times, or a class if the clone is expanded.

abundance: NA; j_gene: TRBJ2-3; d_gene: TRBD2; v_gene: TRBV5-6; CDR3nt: TGTGCCAGCAGCTTCCCAGGGGATTTCCGCGGGGGGACCACAGATACGCAGTATTTT; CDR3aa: CASSFPGDFRGGTTDTQYF
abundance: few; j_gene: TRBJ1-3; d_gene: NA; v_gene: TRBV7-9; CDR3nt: TGTGCCAGCAGGGAAGGAAACACCATATATTTT; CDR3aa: CASREGNTIYF
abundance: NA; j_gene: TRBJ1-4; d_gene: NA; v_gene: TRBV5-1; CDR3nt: TGCGCCAGCAGCTCCGAACCACAGGGCTTGCGAGAAAAACTGTTTTTT; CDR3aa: CASSSEPQGLREKLFF
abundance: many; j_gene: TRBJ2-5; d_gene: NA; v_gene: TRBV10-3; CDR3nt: TGTGCCATCAGTGAGGGCCCGGCGTGGGGAACAATCGAGACCCAGTACTTC; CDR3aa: CAISEGPAWGTIETQYF
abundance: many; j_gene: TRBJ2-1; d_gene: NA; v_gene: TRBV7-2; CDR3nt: TGTGCCAGCTACCCTAGGGGGGCTAAAAATGAGCAGTTCTTC; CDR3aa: CASYPRGAKNEQFF
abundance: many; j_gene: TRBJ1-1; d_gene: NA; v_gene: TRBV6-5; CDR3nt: TGTGCCAGCAGTTACACGGGGGGAGGCACTGAAGCTTTCTTT; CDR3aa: CASSYTGGGTEAFF
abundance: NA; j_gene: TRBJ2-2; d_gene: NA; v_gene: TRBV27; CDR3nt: TGTGCCAGCAGTTTATTTCCCTTTAGCGGGGAGCTGTTTTTT; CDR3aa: CASSLFPFSGELFF
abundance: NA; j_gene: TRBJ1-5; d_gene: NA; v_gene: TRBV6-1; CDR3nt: TGTGCCAGCAGTGATCAGCCAGGACTCAATCAGCCCCAGCATTTT; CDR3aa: CASSDQPGLNQPQHF
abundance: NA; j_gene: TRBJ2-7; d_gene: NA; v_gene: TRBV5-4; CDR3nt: TGTGCCAGCAGTCTCCGGGACTCAGGTCCTGAGCAGTACTTC; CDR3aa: CASSLRDSGPEQYF
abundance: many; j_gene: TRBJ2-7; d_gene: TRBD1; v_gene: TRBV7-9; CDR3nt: TGTGCCAGCAGCCACCGGGACAGAGGTTACGAGCAGTACTTC; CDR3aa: CASSHRDRGYEQYF
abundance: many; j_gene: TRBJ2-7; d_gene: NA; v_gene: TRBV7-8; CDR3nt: TGTGCCAGCAGCTCCGGGACGCTACCTCACGAGCAGTACTTC; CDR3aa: CASSSGTLPHEQYF
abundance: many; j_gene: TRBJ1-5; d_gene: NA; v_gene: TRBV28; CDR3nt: TGTGCCAGCAGTTTAAAGCTGATGAGTGGGGAAAATCAGCCCCAGCATTTT; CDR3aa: CASSLKLMSGENQPQHF
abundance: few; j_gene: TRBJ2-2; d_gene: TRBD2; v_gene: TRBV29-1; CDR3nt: TGCAGCGTTGGTCGGGAGGGCCTTATCGGGGAGCTGTTTTTT; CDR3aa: CSVGREGLIGELFF
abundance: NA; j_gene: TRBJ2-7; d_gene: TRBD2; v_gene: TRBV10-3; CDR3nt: TGTGCCATCAGTGAGTCCAGCGGGAGGGCCTTAGAGCAGTACTTC; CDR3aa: CAISESSGRALEQYF
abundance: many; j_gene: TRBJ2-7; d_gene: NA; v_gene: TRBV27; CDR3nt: TGTGCCAGCATACGGGACGGGAACTACGAGCAGTACTTC; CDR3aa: CASIRDGNYEQYF
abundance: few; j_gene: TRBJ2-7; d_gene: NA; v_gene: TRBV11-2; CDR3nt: TGTGCCAGCAGCCCAATGCGGACCCCCTACGAGCAGTACTTC; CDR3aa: CASSPMRTPYEQYF
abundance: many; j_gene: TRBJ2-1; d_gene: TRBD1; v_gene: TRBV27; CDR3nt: TGTGCCAGCAGTTCGGGACAGGATGCGGATGAGCAGTTCTTC; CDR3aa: CASSSGQDADEQFF
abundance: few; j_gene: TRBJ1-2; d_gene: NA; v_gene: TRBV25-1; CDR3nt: TGTGCCAGCAAGACTAACTATGGCTACACCTTC; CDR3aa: CASKTNYGYTF
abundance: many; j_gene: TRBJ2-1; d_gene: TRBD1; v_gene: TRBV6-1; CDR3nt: TGTGCCTCGTCGGGACAGAGATACAATGAGCAGTTCTTC; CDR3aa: CASSGQRYNEQFF
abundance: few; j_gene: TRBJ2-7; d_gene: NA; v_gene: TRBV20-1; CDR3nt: TGCAGTGCTAGAAGGTACAGTTTCACCTACGAGCAGTACTTC; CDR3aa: CSARRYSFTYEQYF
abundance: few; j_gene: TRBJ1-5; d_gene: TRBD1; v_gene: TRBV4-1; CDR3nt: TGCGCCAGCAGCCAAGGGGGACAGATGAACAATCAGCCCCAGCATTTT; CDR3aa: CASSQGGQMNNQPQHF
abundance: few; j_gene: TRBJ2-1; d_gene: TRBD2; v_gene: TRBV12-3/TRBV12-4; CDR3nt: TGTGCCAGCAGTTTAGCGGGGGGGGACTATGAGCAGTTCTTC; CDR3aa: CASSLAGGDYEQFF
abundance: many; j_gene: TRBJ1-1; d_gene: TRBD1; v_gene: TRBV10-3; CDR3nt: TGTGCCATCACCGTGGACAGGGGTAGTGTCGCTGAAGCTTTCTTT; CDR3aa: CAITVDRGSVAEAFF
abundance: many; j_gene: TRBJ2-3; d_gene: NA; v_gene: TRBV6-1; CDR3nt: TGTGCCAGCAGTGAAGCTTACCTGGAGGGGGGTGCAGATACGCAGTATTTT; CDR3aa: CASSEAYLEGGADTQYF
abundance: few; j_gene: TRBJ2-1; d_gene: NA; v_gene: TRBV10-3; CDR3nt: TGTGCCATCAGCGCTGTGCGCAATGAGCAGTTCTTC; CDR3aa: CAISAVRNEQFF
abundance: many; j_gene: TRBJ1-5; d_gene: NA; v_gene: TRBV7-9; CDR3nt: TGTGCCAGCAGCTCCCAGCTCAATCAGCCCCAGCATTTT; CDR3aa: CASSSQLNQPQHF
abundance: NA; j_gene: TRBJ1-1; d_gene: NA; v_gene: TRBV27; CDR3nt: TGTGCCAGCAGTTTATCGATCCAGGGATCCCCTGAAGCTTTCTTT; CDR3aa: CASSLSIQGSPEAFF
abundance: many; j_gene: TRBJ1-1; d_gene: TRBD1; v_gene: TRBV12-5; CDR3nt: TGTGCTAGTGGTTTCGACAGGGAGAACACTGAAGCTTTCTTT; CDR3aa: CASGFDRENTEAFF
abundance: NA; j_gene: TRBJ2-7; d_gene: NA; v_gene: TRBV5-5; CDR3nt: TGTGCCAGCAGTTCCATCGTTAGCTCCTACGAGCAGTACTTC; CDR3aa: CASSSIVSSYEQYF
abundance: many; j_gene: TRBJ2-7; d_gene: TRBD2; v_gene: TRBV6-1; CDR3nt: TGTGCCAGCAGCCTCCCCAGGAGAGTAGCGGGGCCACCCTCCTACGAGCAGTACTTC; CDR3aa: CASSLPRRVAGPPSYEQYF
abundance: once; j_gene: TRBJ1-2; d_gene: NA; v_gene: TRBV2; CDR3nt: TGTGCCAGCATGGGCAGAAGCTACACCTTC; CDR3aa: CASMGRSYTF